The sequence of this TCR beta chain was determined in a study of blood T cell repertoires in COVID-19. The assay was immunoSEQ multiplex PCR, and TCRdb's table has in-frame clones only and misses some. The profile covers 77,000 or so clones, with 80% to 90% appearing a single time and roughly 4.4% taken by the ten largest. V gave up 5 bases and J gave up 3 bases; unmatched junction bases: 11. This CDR3 is 16 amino acids long. CDR1 is SGHAT, CDR2 FQNNGV, per germline. The rearrangement joins TRBV11-2 to TRBJ2-7; 9 bases are a match to TRBD2. The sequenced sample consisted of peripheral blood. This sequence was found in a man aged 45-65 years with active COVID-19. The CDR3 reads CASSPSPSGGIYEQYF. CDR3 nucleotides: TGTGCCAGCAGCCCATCCCCCAGCGGGGGGATCTACGAGCAGTACTTC.